This is a list of T cell receptor beta chains from one sample in a study of blood T cell repertoires in COVID-19. The method was immunoSEQ multiplex PCR; TCRdb's version includes in-frame clones alone and lacks a portion of them. The table shows a few hundred thousand clones, with roughly 90% occurring only once. The material sequenced was PBMCs or T cells enriched from blood (not recorded which). These receptors were collected from a woman aged 50 to 65 who had recovered from COVID-19. Each CDR3 is given with its conserved first and last residue. The order of the fields is clone size, V gene, D gene, J gene, CDR3 protein, CDR3 DNA. The D gene is left open where the match is weak. A clone size is listed for some rows: how often the clone was seen (once, few, many), or a class if it is expanded.

clone_size: once
v_call: TRBV7-2
d_call: NA
j_call: TRBJ2-5
cdr3_aa: CASTLRGMRETQYF
cdr3_nt: TGTGCCAGCACCCTTAGGGGGATGCGAGAGACCCAGTACTTC

clone_size: NA
v_call: TRBV29-1
d_call: NA
j_call: TRBJ2-3
cdr3_aa: CSVRRADTQYF
cdr3_nt: TGCAGCGTTCGGAGGGCAGATACGCAGTATTTT

clone_size: NA
v_call: TRBV7-9
d_call: TRBD1
j_call: TRBJ2-2
cdr3_aa: CASSLAGQGTGELFF
cdr3_nt: TGTGCCAGCAGCTTAGCAGGACAGGGGACCGGGGAGCTGTTTTTT

clone_size: NA
v_call: TRBV5-6
d_call: NA
j_call: TRBJ1-2
cdr3_aa: CASSLDRERGYTF
cdr3_nt: TGTGCCAGCAGCTTGGACAGGGAAAGAGGCTACACCTTC

clone_size: NA
v_call: TRBV7-8
d_call: NA
j_call: TRBJ1-5
cdr3_aa: CASSLRGGRDTYQPQHF
cdr3_nt: TGTGCCAGCAGCTTACGGGGGGGTCGGGACACCTATCAGCCCCAGCATTTT

clone_size: NA
v_call: TRBV7-9
d_call: TRBD2
j_call: TRBJ2-1
cdr3_aa: CASSFLLAGGYNEQFF
cdr3_nt: TGTGCCAGCAGCTTCCTTCTAGCGGGAGGCTACAATGAGCAGTTCTTC

clone_size: NA
v_call: TRBV28
d_call: NA
j_call: TRBJ1-1
cdr3_aa: CASSWGRGLSEAFF
cdr3_nt: TGTGCCAGCAGTTGGGGGAGGGGGTTATCTGAAGCTTTCTTT

clone_size: NA
v_call: TRBV7-9
d_call: TRBD1
j_call: TRBJ1-1
cdr3_aa: CASSFRQGDTEAFF
cdr3_nt: TGTGCCAGCAGCTTCAGACAGGGGGACACTGAAGCTTTCTTT

clone_size: NA
v_call: TRBV20-1
d_call: TRBD1
j_call: TRBJ1-6
cdr3_aa: CSASPGQHNSPLHF
cdr3_nt: TGCAGTGCCAGTCCGGGACAGCATAATTCACCCCTCCACTTT

clone_size: NA
v_call: TRBV30
d_call: TRBD1
j_call: TRBJ1-6
cdr3_aa: CAWSWDRYYSPLHF
cdr3_nt: TGTGCCTGGAGTTGGGACAGGTACTACTCACCCCTCCACTTT

clone_size: NA
v_call: TRBV14
d_call: TRBD1
j_call: TRBJ1-1
cdr3_aa: CASSQLNRGDTEAFF
cdr3_nt: TGTGCCAGCAGCCAATTGAACAGGGGTGACACTGAAGCTTTCTTT

clone_size: NA
v_call: TRBV12-1
d_call: NA
j_call: TRBJ1-1
cdr3_aa: CASSFLWRQGDYFTEAFF
cdr3_nt: TGTGCCAGCAGCTTCCTGTGGAGACAGGGAGATTATTTCACTGAAGCTTTCTTT

clone_size: NA
v_call: TRBV7-9
d_call: TRBD1
j_call: TRBJ1-4
cdr3_aa: CASSLVGGQGSNEKLFF
cdr3_nt: TGTGCCAGCAGCTTAGTAGGGGGACAGGGATCTAATGAAAAACTGTTTTTT

clone_size: few
v_call: TRBV7-2
d_call: TRBD1
j_call: TRBJ1-1
cdr3_aa: CASSLSPGQGGTEAFF
cdr3_nt: TGTGCCAGCAGCTTATCTCCGGGACAGGGTGGCACTGAAGCTTTCTTT

clone_size: NA
v_call: TRBV7-2
d_call: NA
j_call: TRBJ1-6
cdr3_aa: CASSYDRPNNSPLHF
cdr3_nt: TGTGCCAGCAGCTACGACAGACCGAATAATTCACCCCTCCACTTT

clone_size: NA
v_call: TRBV29-1
d_call: TRBD1
j_call: TRBJ2-2
cdr3_aa: CSVEYRGFTGELFF
cdr3_nt: TGCAGCGTTGAATACAGGGGGTTTACCGGGGAGCTGTTTTTT

clone_size: NA
v_call: TRBV3-1/TRBV3-2
d_call: TRBD2
j_call: TRBJ2-7
cdr3_aa: CASAFGLAGEVGYEQYF
cdr3_nt: TGTGCCAGCGCTTTCGGGCTAGCGGGAGAGGTGGGGTACGAGCAGTACTTC

clone_size: NA
v_call: TRBV25-1
d_call: NA
j_call: TRBJ2-1
cdr3_aa: CASSRGNEQFF
cdr3_nt: TGTGCCAGCAGTCGGGGTAATGAGCAGTTCTTC

clone_size: NA
v_call: TRBV28
d_call: NA
j_call: TRBJ2-3
cdr3_aa: CASSLGHRTDTQYF
cdr3_nt: TGTGCCAGCAGTTTAGGACACCGCACAGATACGCAGTATTTT

clone_size: NA
v_call: TRBV30
d_call: NA
j_call: TRBJ1-4
cdr3_aa: CAWMGQPNEKLFF
cdr3_nt: TGTGCCTGGATGGGGCAACCAAATGAAAAACTGTTTTTT

clone_size: NA
v_call: TRBV25-1
d_call: NA
j_call: TRBJ1-3
cdr3_aa: CASGGVLSGNTIYF
cdr3_nt: TGTGCCAGCGGAGGCGTCCTCTCTGGAAACACCATATATTTT

clone_size: once
v_call: TRBV19
d_call: NA
j_call: TRBJ1-2
cdr3_aa: CASSIVETTYGYTF
cdr3_nt: TGTGCCAGTAGTATAGTCGAGACTACCTATGGCTACACCTTC

clone_size: NA
v_call: TRBV5-1
d_call: NA
j_call: TRBJ1-1
cdr3_aa: CASSGTRGMNTEAFF
cdr3_nt: TGCGCCAGCAGCGGAACCAGGGGCATGAACACTGAAGCTTTCTTT

clone_size: NA
v_call: TRBV2
d_call: TRBD1
j_call: TRBJ1-6
cdr3_aa: CASSGQGSGSPLHF
cdr3_nt: TGTGCCAGCAGCGGACAGGGATCGGGTTCACCCCTCCACTTT

clone_size: NA
v_call: TRBV2
d_call: TRBD2
j_call: TRBJ2-1
cdr3_aa: CASSGLAGGRSYNEQFF
cdr3_nt: TGTGCCAGCAGTGGCCTAGCGGGAGGGAGGTCCTACAATGAGCAGTTCTTC

clone_size: NA
v_call: TRBV28
d_call: NA
j_call: TRBJ1-1
cdr3_aa: CASSPVGGTEAFF
cdr3_nt: TGTGCCAGCAGTCCGGTTGGGGGGACTGAAGCTTTCTTT

clone_size: NA
v_call: TRBV5-4
d_call: NA
j_call: TRBJ2-7
cdr3_aa: CASSYVGNEQYF
cdr3_nt: TGTGCCAGCAGCTACGTCGGTAACGAGCAGTACTTC

clone_size: NA
v_call: TRBV28
d_call: NA
j_call: TRBJ1-5
cdr3_aa: CASSFYSLNQPQHF
cdr3_nt: TGTGCCAGCAGTTTTTACAGCCTGAATCAGCCCCAGCATTTT

clone_size: once
v_call: TRBV4-3
d_call: NA
j_call: TRBJ1-1
cdr3_aa: CASSQEGWATEAFF
cdr3_nt: TGCGCCAGCAGCCAAGAGGGTTGGGCGACTGAAGCTTTCTTT

clone_size: NA
v_call: TRBV27
d_call: NA
j_call: TRBJ2-7
cdr3_aa: CASSIRGLEQYF
cdr3_nt: TGTGCCAGCAGTATCCGAGGTCTCGAGCAGTACTTC

clone_size: NA
v_call: TRBV6-2/TRBV6-3
d_call: TRBD1
j_call: TRBJ2-2
cdr3_aa: CASSYGTGGNTGELFF
cdr3_nt: TGTGCCAGCAGTTACGGGACAGGGGGTAACACCGGGGAGCTGTTTTTT

clone_size: NA
v_call: TRBV19
d_call: NA
j_call: TRBJ1-3
cdr3_aa: CATTNRKAGGNTIYF
cdr3_nt: TGTGCCACCACCAATCGCAAGGCCGGGGGAAACACCATATATTTT

clone_size: NA
v_call: TRBV2
d_call: TRBD1
j_call: TRBJ1-4
cdr3_aa: CASCLDRATREKLFF
cdr3_nt: TGTGCCAGCTGCCTGGACAGGGCCACGCGTGAAAAACTGTTTTTT

clone_size: NA
v_call: TRBV7-9
d_call: TRBD2
j_call: TRBJ2-1
cdr3_aa: CASSAHPGLAGGYNEQFF
cdr3_nt: TGTGCCAGCAGCGCACACCCGGGACTAGCGGGAGGGTACAATGAGCAGTTCTTC

clone_size: NA
v_call: TRBV9
d_call: TRBD2
j_call: TRBJ2-3
cdr3_aa: CASSPGPLGTSGGTDTQYF
cdr3_nt: TGTGCCAGCAGCCCGGGGCCCCTCGGGACTAGCGGGGGCACAGATACGCAGTATTTT

clone_size: few
v_call: TRBV6-4
d_call: NA
j_call: TRBJ1-6
cdr3_aa: CASRMTDINSPLHF
cdr3_nt: TGTGCCAGCAGGATGACTGATATCAATTCACCCCTCCACTTT

clone_size: NA
v_call: TRBV6-5
d_call: TRBD1
j_call: TRBJ1-1
cdr3_aa: CASSRQGAEAFF
cdr3_nt: TGTGCCAGCAGCAGACAGGGTGCTGAAGCTTTCTTT

clone_size: few
v_call: TRBV12-3/TRBV12-4
d_call: NA
j_call: TRBJ1-2
cdr3_aa: CASNRPPGQGAF
cdr3_nt: TGTGCCAGCAACCGCCCCCCTGGGCAGGGTGCCTTC

clone_size: NA
v_call: TRBV19
d_call: NA
j_call: TRBJ2-3
cdr3_aa: CASSTPGVSDTQYF
cdr3_nt: TGTGCCAGTAGTACCCCGGGGGTTTCGGATACGCAGTATTTT

clone_size: NA
v_call: TRBV11-2
d_call: NA
j_call: TRBJ1-6
cdr3_aa: CASSLYSSPLHF
cdr3_nt: TGTGCCAGCAGCTTATACAGTTCACCCCTCCACTTT

clone_size: NA
v_call: TRBV9
d_call: NA
j_call: TRBJ1-3
cdr3_aa: CASSTRPGSSSGNTIYF
cdr3_nt: TGTGCCAGCAGCACCCGGCCTGGGAGTTCCTCTGGAAACACCATATATTTT

clone_size: NA
v_call: TRBV28
d_call: TRBD1
j_call: TRBJ1-3
cdr3_aa: CASKTGGTENTIYF
cdr3_nt: TGTGCCAGCAAGACAGGGGGTACCGAAAACACCATATATTTT

clone_size: NA
v_call: TRBV5-1
d_call: TRBD1
j_call: TRBJ1-1
cdr3_aa: CASSAQGIRGDTEAFF
cdr3_nt: TGCGCCAGCAGCGCTCAAGGAATCAGGGGGGACACTGAAGCTTTCTTT

clone_size: once
v_call: TRBV2
d_call: TRBD1
j_call: TRBJ2-3
cdr3_aa: CARNRGRGTDTQYF
cdr3_nt: TGTGCCAGGAACAGGGGGCGGGGCACAGATACGCAGTATTTT